This T cell receptor (beta chain) stems from a study of cytomegalovirus exposure and HLA in healthy donors. Study-level background: An analysis done earlier identified roughly 120 million unique TCR beta sequences from 200 million or so T cells. About 85 million unique TCRs from HLA-typed donors were held in an early release of data. Study outcomes and limitations: In a later analysis, most CMV-associated TCR beta chains appeared HLA-restricted. Across donors, most TCRs were seen rarely, yet some public ones were widespread.

Germline V gene sequence: CDR1 SNHLY, CDR2 FYNNEI. V lost 4 bases and J lost 1; bases outside the gene matches: 0. This CDR3 region has 13 residues. The PCR used 60 Vbeta and 13 Jbeta primers. The repertoire was sequenced with immunoSEQ multiplex PCR; TCRdb's copy has only in-frame clones and lacks some. The sample includes 150,000 to 200,000 clones, roughly 80% seen only once; the top ten take 6% to 8%. This clone was recorded only once. Its antigen is still unknown. The receptor was derived from a woman aged 45-65 years in good health and CMV-seropositive. This chain connects TRBV2 to TRBJ1-1; 7 positions agree with TRBD1. The sequenced material came from PBMCs. As DNA, the CDR3 is TGTGCCAGCAGTGGACAGGGGAACACTGAAGCTTTCTTT. The encoded protein is CASSGQGNTEAFF.